Listed below are T cell receptor beta chains from one sample, sequenced in a study. TCRdb reprocessed the RT-PCR reads with MiXCR, giving one entry per CDR3 protein. The sample has more than 550,000 distinct CDR3 sequences; approximately 14% are singletons. Sequenced: memory CD4+ T cells from blood. These receptors were collected from a female donor in good health, serving as a healthy control. The CDR3 runs from the conserved cysteine through the conserved F or W. Fields, in order: D gene, clone size, J gene, V gene, CDR3 protein, CDR3 DNA. D genes are given only for firm matches. Not every row has a clone size; where given, it reads once, few, many or a size class.

TRBD2 | many | TRBJ2-1 | TRBV7-6 | CASSLGLAGAVGYEQFF | TGTGCCAGCAGCCTCGGACTAGCGGGAGCGGTCGGGTATGAGCAGTTCTTC
NA | NA | TRBJ1-5 | TRBV24-1 | CATSLGGAGNQPQHF | TGTGCCACCAGCCTTGGCGGGGCGGGCAATCAGCCCCAGCATTTT
TRBD2 | few | TRBJ2-1 | TRBV6-5 | CASSWGGRDEQFF | TGTGCCAGCAGTTGGGGCGGGAGAGATGAGCAGTTCTTC
NA | NA | TRBJ2-1 | TRBV24-1 | CATSDGGGQALTNEQFF | TGTGCCACCAGTGATGGAGGGGGGCAGGCGTTGACTAATGAGCAGTTCTTC
NA | few | TRBJ2-5 | TRBV24-1 | CATSQVQETQYF | TGTGCCACCTCTCAAGTGCAAGAGACCCAGTACTTC
TRBD2 | NA | TRBJ2-1 | TRBV20-1 | CSARVSVGDSGRNSYNEQFF | TGCAGTGCTAGAGTATCAGTGGGGGATAGCGGGAGAAACTCCTACAATGAGCAGTTCTTC
NA | NA | TRBJ2-7 | TRBV12-3/TRBV12-4 | CASSPEQVSYEQYF | TGTGCCAGCAGTCCCGAACAGGTCTCCTACGAGCAGTACTTC
NA | few | TRBJ2-1 | TRBV30 | CAWTIGPAGIYNEQFF | TGTGCCTGGACGATTGGTCCGGCGGGGATTTACAATGAGCAGTTCTTC
NA | few | TRBJ1-1 | TRBV20-1 | CSALILNTEAFF | TGCAGTGCGTTGATTCTGAACACTGAAGCTTTCTTT
TRBD1 | few | TRBJ1-6 | TRBV6-6 | CASSYQGVPESPLHF | TGTGCCAGCAGTTACCAGGGGGTCCCGGAGTCACCCCTCCACTTT
TRBD1 | NA | TRBJ1-5 | TRBV6-6 | CASGTGSNQPQHF | TGTGCCAGTGGGACAGGGTCCAATCAGCCCCAGCATTTT
NA | NA | TRBJ2-1 | TRBV5-1 | CASSQRTDSYNEQFF | TGCGCCAGCAGCCAGAGGACAGACTCCTACAATGAGCAGTTCTTC
TRBD2 | NA | TRBJ2-7 | TRBV11-2 | CASSSVAGGAYEQYF | TGTGCCAGCAGCTCGGTAGCGGGAGGGGCCTACGAGCAGTACTTC
NA | NA | TRBJ2-7 | TRBV27 | CASRAPQGPPYEQYF | TGTGCCAGCAGAGCGCCCCAGGGGCCGCCCTACGAGCAGTACTTC
TRBD2 | few | TRBJ2-1 | TRBV5-1 | CASSSGAGSSYNEQFF | TGCGCCAGCAGCTCCGGAGCGGGGAGCTCCTACAATGAGCAGTTCTTC
NA | NA | TRBJ1-1 | TRBV20-1 | CSASPYGRGNTEAFF | TGCAGTGCTAGCCCCTACGGCAGGGGGAACACTGAAGCTTTCTTT
NA | few | TRBJ1-1 | TRBV27 | CASSLGHFRRAFF | TGTGCCAGCAGTTTAGGACACTTCAGGCGGGCTTTCTTT
TRBD1 | many | TRBJ2-1 | TRBV7-6 | CASSRTGHYEQFF | TGTGCCAGCAGCCGGACAGGGCACTATGAGCAGTTCTTC
NA | many | TRBJ2-3 | TRBV28 | CASRIGTSTDTQYF | TGTGCCAGCAGGATCGGAACTAGCACAGATACGCAGTATTTT
TRBD2 | NA | TRBJ2-5 | TRBV7-2 | CASSITGTSGGETQYF | TGTGCCAGCAGTATAACCGGGACTAGCGGAGGAGAGACCCAGTACTTC
TRBD2 | NA | TRBJ2-5 | TRBV7-2 | CASSLGTSGSRETQYF | TGTGCCAGCAGCCTAGGGACTAGCGGGAGTAGGGAGACCCAGTACTTC
TRBD2 | many | TRBJ2-2 | TRBV12-3/TRBV12-4 | CASTKSGTSLNTGELFF | TGTGCCAGCACCAAGTCCGGGACTAGCCTAAACACCGGGGAGCTGTTTTTT
TRBD2 | many | TRBJ2-5 | TRBV9 | CASSVAGTSWGDETQYF | TGTGCCAGCAGCGTAGCCGGGACTAGCTGGGGGGATGAGACCCAGTACTTC
TRBD2 | NA | TRBJ2-7 | TRBV25-1 | CASGTSGIYEQYF | TGTGCCAGCGGGACTAGCGGGATATACGAGCAGTACTTC
NA | many | TRBJ2-7 | TRBV5-1 | CASRPQGSYEQYF | TGCGCCAGCCGTCCACAGGGCTCCTACGAGCAGTACTTC
NA | NA | TRBJ1-6 | TRBV4-2 | CASSQAPGAYNSPLHF | TGTGCCAGCAGCCAAGCCCCAGGGGCCTATAATTCACCCCTCCACTTT
NA | NA | TRBJ1-2 | TRBV3-1 | CASSQVLAGDGYTF | TGTGCCAGCAGCCAAGTCTTAGCAGGGGATGGCTACACCTTC
NA | few | TRBJ2-1 | TRBV15 | CATNPGHSYNEQFF | TGTGCCACCAATCCGGGACACTCCTACAATGAGCAGTTCTTC
TRBD1 | NA | TRBJ1-2 | TRBV6-2/TRBV6-3 | CASSSSPGTGESYGYTF | TGTGCCAGCAGTTCGTCACCCGGGACAGGGGAGAGCTATGGCTACACCTTC
NA | few | TRBJ2-7 | TRBV6-1 | CASSADRYSYEQYF | TGTGCCAGCAGTGCCGACAGATACTCCTACGAGCAGTACTTC
NA | many | TRBJ2-2 | TRBV12-3/TRBV12-4 | CASSTRQDHTGELFF | TGTGCCAGCAGTACTAGACAGGACCACACCGGGGAGCTGTTTTTT
TRBD1 | few | TRBJ1-2 | TRBV27 | CASSPGQDGYTF | TGTGCCAGCAGTCCGGGACAGGATGGCTACACCTTC
TRBD2 | many | TRBJ2-7 | TRBV28 | CASSPHSSGRAGEQYF | TGTGCCAGCAGTCCCCATTCTAGCGGGAGGGCAGGGGAGCAGTACTTC
NA | many | TRBJ1-1 | TRBV12-3/TRBV12-4 | CASSLSGSRTEAFF | TGTGCCAGCAGTTTATCAGGGTCAAGGACTGAAGCTTTCTTT
NA | NA | TRBJ1-1 | TRBV6-5 | CASSPLDRVDEAFF | TGTGCCAGCAGCCCATTAGATAGGGTGGATGAAGCTTTCTTT
NA | many | TRBJ1-1 | TRBV27 | CASSLSYTGTEAFF | TGTGCCAGCAGTTTATCGTACACGGGCACTGAAGCTTTCTTT
NA | many | TRBJ2-5 | TRBV18 | CASSPRQEETQYF | TGTGCCAGCTCACCACGGCAGGAAGAGACCCAGTACTTC
NA | few | TRBJ1-2 | TRBV7-9 | CASSSGQGPFPGVGYTF | TGTGCCAGCAGCTCGGGACAAGGGCCTTTTCCCGGAGTTGGCTACACCTTC
NA | few | TRBJ2-7 | TRBV5-1 | CASSGNGLYEQYF | TGCGCCAGCAGCGGCAATGGCCTCTACGAGCAGTACTTC
NA | many | TRBJ1-1 | TRBV4-1 | CASSQGRAKGGPANTEAFF | TGCGCCAGCAGCCAAGGACGCGCGAAGGGGGGGCCCGCGAACACTGAAGCTTTCTTT
NA | many | TRBJ2-7 | TRBV27 | CASSSYGGAGYEQYF | TGTGCCAGCAGTTCTTATGGGGGGGCGGGATACGAGCAGTACTTC
NA | few | TRBJ1-3 | TRBV18 | CASSPPTSRLTIYF | TGTGCCAGCTCACCACCGACCTCCCGGCTCACCATATATTTT
NA | few | TRBJ2-1 | TRBV15 | CATSRDRGIGEQFF | TGTGCCACCAGCAGAGATCGGGGTATCGGAGAGCAGTTCTTC
TRBD2 | NA | TRBJ2-3 | TRBV20-1 | CSARRGLAGSTDTQYF | TGCAGTGCTAGACGAGGACTAGCGGGAAGCACAGATACGCAGTATTTT
NA | few | TRBJ1-1 | TRBV20-1 | CSAPTSGRWGEAFF | TGCAGTGCTCCTACCTCAGGGCGCTGGGGTGAAGCTTTCTTT
TRBD1 | NA | TRBJ1-3 | TRBV6-1 | CASRSQGNTIYF | TGTGCCAGCAGATCACAGGGGAACACCATATATTTT
NA | many | TRBJ1-5 | TRBV6-2/TRBV6-3 | CATRRDINQPQHF | TGTGCCACCCGCCGGGACATCAATCAGCCCCAGCATTTT
TRBD1 | few | TRBJ1-2 | TRBV27 | CASSPPGTGRGYTF | TGTGCCAGCAGTCCGCCCGGGACAGGGCGAGGCTACACCTTC
NA | few | TRBJ2-7 | TRBV12-3/TRBV12-4 | CASSLRGTSSYEQYF | TGTGCCAGCAGTTTAAGAGGGACTTCATCCTACGAGCAGTACTTC
NA | few | TRBJ1-4 | TRBV30 | CAWSVDRFNEKLFF | TGTGCCTGGAGTGTGGACAGATTTAATGAAAAACTGTTTTTT
NA | NA | TRBJ2-7 | TRBV4-3 | CASSQDRFAVFEQYF | TGCGCCAGCAGCCAAGATCGGTTTGCGGTCTTCGAGCAGTACTTC
NA | NA | TRBJ2-2 | TRBV19 | CASSILIGGAPGTGELFF | TGTGCCAGTAGTATATTGATAGGGGGAGCCCCGGGAACCGGGGAGCTGTTTTTT
TRBD1 | NA | TRBJ2-1 | TRBV6-2/TRBV6-3 | CASSRDSGSYNEQFF | TGTGCCAGCAGTAGGGACAGCGGCTCCTACAATGAGCAGTTCTTC
TRBD1 | NA | TRBJ1-4 | TRBV6-2/TRBV6-3 | CASSDRGWDEKLFF | TGTGCCAGCAGTGACAGGGGTTGGGATGAAAAACTGTTTTTT
TRBD2 | few | TRBJ2-1 | TRBV7-9 | CASSLVTSGVYNEQFF | TGTGCCAGCAGCTTAGTCACTAGCGGAGTCTACAATGAGCAGTTCTTC
NA | NA | TRBJ1-5 | TRBV5-1 | CASSAGINQPQHF | TGCGCCAGCAGCGCCGGGATCAATCAGCCCCAGCATTTT
NA | NA | TRBJ2-1 | TRBV12-3/TRBV12-4 | CASSLGDLGEQFF | TGTGCCAGCAGTTTGGGGGATTTGGGTGAGCAGTTCTTC